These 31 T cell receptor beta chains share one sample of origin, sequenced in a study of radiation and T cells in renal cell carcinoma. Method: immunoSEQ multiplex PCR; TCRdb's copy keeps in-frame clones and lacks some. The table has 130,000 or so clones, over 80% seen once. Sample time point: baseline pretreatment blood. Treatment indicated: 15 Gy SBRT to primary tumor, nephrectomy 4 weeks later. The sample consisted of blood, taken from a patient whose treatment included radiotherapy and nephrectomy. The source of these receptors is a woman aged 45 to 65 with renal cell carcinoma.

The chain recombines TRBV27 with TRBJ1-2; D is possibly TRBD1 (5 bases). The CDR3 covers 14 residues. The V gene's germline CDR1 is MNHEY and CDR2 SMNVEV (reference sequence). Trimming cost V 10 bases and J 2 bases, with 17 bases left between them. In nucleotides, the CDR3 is TGTGCCACCAAGGGGTCGAGGGACAACTATGGCTACACCTTC. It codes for CATKGSRDNYGYTF.

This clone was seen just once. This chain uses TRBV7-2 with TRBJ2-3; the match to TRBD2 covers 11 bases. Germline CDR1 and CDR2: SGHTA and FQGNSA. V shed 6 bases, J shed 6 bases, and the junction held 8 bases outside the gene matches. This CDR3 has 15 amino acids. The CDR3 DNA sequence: TGTGCCAGCAGGCCACCTAGCGGGGGGCCTGATACGCAGTATTTT. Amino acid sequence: CASRPPSGGPDTQYF.

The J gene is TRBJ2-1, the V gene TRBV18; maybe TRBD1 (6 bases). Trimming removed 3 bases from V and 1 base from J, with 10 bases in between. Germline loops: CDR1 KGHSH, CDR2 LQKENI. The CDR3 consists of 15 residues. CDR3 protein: CASSPIRGSYNEQFF. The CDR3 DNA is TGTGCCAGCTCACCGATCAGGGGATCCTACAATGAGCAGTTCTTC.

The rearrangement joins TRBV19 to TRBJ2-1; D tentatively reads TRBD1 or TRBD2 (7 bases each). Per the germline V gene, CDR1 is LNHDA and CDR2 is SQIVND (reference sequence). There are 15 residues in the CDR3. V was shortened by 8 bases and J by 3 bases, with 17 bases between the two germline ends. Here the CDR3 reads CASRIRGGGYNEQFF. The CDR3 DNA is TGTGCCAGTCGGATCAGGGGGGGAGGCTACAATGAGCAGTTCTTC.

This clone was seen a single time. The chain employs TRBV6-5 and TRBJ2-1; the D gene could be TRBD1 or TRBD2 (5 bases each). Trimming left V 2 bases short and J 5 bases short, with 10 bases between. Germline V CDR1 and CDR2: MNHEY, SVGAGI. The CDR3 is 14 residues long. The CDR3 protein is CASSYERGNNEQFF. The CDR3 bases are TGTGCCAGCAGTTACGAGAGGGGTAACAATGAGCAGTTCTTC.

This CDR3 is CSVEARPGDTQYF. CDR3 in DNA: TGCAGCGTTGAGGCCCGACCTGGGGATACGCAGTATTTT. The chain uses TRBV29-1 and TRBJ2-3; D unresolved. The V gene's germline CDR1 is SQVTM and CDR2 ANQGSEA. The CDR3 loop spans 13 amino acids. The ends were cut back, 3 bases at V and 6 bases at J, with 13 bases in the middle.

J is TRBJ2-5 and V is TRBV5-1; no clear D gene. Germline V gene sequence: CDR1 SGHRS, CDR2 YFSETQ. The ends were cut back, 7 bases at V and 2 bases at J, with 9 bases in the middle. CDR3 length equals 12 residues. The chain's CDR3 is CASSELQETQYF. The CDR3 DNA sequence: TGCGCCAGCTCAGAGTTACAAGAGACCCAGTACTTC.

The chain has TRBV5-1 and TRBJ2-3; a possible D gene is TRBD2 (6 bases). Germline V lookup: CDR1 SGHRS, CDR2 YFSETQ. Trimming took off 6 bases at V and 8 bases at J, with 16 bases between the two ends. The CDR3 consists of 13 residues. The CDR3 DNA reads TGCGCCAGCACCTTAGATAGGGGAGGTACGCAGTATTTT. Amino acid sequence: CASTLDRGGTQYF.

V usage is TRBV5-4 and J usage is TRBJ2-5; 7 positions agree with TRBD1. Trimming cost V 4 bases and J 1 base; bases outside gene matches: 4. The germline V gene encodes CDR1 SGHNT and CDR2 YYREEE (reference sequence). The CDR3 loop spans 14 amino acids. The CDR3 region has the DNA TGTGCCAGCAGCCCGACAGGGCTCCAAGAGACCCAGTACTTC. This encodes CASSPTGLQETQYF.

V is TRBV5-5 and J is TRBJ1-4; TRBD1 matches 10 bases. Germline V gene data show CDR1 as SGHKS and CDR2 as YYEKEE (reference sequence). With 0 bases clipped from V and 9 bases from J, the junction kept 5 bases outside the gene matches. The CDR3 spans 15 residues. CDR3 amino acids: CASSLAGTGEQKLFF. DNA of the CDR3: TGTGCCAGCAGCTTGGCCGGGACAGGGGAGCAAAAACTGTTTTTT. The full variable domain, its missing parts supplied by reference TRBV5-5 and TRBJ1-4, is DAGVTQSPTHLIKTRGQQVTLRCSPISGHKSVSWYQQVLGQGPQFIFQYYEKEERGRGNFPDRFSARQFPNYSSELNVNALLLGDSALYLCASSLAGTGEQKLFFGSGTQLSVL.

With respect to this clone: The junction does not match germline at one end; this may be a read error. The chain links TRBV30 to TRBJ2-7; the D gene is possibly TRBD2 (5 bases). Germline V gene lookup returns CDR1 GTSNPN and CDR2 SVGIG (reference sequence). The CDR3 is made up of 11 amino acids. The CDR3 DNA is TGTGCCTGGAGTGGGTCGTGGGAGCTGTACTTC. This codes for CAWSGSWELYF.

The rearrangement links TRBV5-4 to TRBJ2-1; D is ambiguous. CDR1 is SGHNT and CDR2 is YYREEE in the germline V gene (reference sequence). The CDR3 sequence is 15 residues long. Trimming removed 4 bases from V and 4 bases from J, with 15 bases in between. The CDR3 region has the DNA TGTGCCAGCAGCCCCCCCAACGGATCATACAATGAGCAGTTCTTC. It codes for CASSPPNGSYNEQFF.

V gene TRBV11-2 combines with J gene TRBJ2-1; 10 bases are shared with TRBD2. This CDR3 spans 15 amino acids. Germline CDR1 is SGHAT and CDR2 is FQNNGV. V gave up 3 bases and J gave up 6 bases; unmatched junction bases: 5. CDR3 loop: CASSFSGRDGNEQFF. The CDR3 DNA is TGTGCCAGCAGCTTCAGCGGGAGGGACGGCAATGAGCAGTTCTTC.

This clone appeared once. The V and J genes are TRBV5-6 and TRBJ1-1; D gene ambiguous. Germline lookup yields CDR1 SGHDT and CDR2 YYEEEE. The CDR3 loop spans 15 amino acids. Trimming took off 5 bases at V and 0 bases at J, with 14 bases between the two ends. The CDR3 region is CASRPGSLMNTEAFF. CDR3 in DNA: TGTGCCAGCAGACCCGGCAGCCTCATGAACACTGAAGCTTTCTTT.

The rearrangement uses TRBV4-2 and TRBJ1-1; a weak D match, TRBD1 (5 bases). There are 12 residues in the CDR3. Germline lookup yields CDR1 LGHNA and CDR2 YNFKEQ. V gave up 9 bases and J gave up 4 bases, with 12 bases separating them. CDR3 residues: CASLGAGTEAFF. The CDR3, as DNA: TGTGCCAGTCTCGGGGCCGGCACTGAAGCTTTCTTT.

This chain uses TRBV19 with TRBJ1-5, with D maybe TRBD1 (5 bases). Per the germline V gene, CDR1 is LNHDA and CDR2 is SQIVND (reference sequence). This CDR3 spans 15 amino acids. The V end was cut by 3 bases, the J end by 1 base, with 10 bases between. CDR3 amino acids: CASSIWGTSNQPQHF. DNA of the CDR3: TGTGCCAGTAGTATTTGGGGCACAAGCAATCAGCCCCAGCATTTT.

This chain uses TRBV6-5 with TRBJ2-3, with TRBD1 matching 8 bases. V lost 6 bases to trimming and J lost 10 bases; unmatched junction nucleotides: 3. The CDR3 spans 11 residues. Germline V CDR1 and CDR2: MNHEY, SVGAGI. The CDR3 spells CASSRTGSQYF. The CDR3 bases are TGTGCCAGCAGCCGGACAGGGTCGCAGTATTTT.

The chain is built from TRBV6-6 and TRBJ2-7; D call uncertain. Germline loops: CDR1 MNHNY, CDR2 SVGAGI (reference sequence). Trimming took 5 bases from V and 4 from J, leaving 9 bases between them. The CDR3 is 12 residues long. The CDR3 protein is CASSNTIYEQYF. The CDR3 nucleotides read TGTGCCAGCAGTAACACCATTTACGAGCAGTACTTC.

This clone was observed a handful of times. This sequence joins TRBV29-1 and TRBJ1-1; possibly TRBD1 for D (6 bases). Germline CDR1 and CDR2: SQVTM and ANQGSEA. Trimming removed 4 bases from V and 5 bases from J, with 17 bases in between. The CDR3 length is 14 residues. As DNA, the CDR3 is TGCAGCGTTGGAGAGCTGCTAGGGGGGACTGAAGCTTTCTTT. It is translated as CSVGELLGGTEAFF.

The CDR3 loop is CASKRLSSYEQYF. The CDR3 region has the DNA TGTGCCAGCAAGAGACTTTCCTCCTACGAGCAGTACTTC. V usage is TRBV6-5 and J usage is TRBJ2-7; D call uncertain. This CDR3 comprises 13 residues. Germline CDR1 is MNHEY and CDR2 is SVGAGI. Trimming removed 7 bases from V and 0 bases from J, with 10 bases in between.

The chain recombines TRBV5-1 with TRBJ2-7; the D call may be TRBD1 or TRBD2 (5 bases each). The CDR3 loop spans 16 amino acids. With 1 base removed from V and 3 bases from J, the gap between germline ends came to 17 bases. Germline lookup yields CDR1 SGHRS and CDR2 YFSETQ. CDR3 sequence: CASSLSRGGAGYEQYF. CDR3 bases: TGCGCCAGCAGCTTGTCTCGGGGTGGGGCGGGCTACGAGCAGTACTTC.

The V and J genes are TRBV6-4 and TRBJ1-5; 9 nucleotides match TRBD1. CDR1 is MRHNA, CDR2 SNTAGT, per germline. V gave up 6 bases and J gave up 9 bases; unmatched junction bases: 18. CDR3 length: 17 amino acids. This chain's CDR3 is CASRERRVGTGLGPQHF. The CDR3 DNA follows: TGTGCCAGCAGGGAAAGACGGGTGGGGACAGGGTTGGGGCCCCAGCATTTT.

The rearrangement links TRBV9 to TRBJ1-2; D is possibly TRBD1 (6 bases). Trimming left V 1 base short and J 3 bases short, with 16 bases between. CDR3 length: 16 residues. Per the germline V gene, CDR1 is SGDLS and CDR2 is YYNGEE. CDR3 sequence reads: CASSVSSRTADYGYTF. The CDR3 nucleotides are TGTGCCAGCAGCGTATCCTCAAGGACAGCGGACTATGGCTACACCTTC. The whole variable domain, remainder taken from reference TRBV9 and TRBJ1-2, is DSGVTQTPKHLITATGQRVTLRCSPRSGDLSVYWYQQSLDQGLQFLIQYYNGEERAKGNILERFSAQQFPDLHSELNLSSLELGDSALYFCASSVSSRTADYGYTFGSGTRLTVV.

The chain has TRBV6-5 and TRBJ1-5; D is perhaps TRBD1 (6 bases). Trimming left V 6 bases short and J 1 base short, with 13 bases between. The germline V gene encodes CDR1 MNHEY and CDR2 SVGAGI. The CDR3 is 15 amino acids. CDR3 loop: CASRMADRSNQPQHF. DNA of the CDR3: TGTGCCAGCAGGATGGCGGACAGAAGCAATCAGCCCCAGCATTTT.

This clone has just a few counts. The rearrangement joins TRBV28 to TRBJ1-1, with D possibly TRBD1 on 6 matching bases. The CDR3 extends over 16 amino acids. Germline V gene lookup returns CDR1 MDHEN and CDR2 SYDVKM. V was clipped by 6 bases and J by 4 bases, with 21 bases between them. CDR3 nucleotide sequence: TGTGCCAGCAGGTATAGGACCCGGGGGCATGGCACTGAAGCTTTCTTT. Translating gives CASRYRTRGHGTEAFF.

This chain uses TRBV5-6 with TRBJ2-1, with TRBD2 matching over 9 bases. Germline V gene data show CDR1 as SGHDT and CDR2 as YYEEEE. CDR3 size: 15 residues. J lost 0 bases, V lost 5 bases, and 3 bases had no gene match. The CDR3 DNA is TGTGCCAGCAGTCGCGGGGGGGGCTCCTACAATGAGCAGTTCTTC. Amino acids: CASSRGGGSYNEQFF.

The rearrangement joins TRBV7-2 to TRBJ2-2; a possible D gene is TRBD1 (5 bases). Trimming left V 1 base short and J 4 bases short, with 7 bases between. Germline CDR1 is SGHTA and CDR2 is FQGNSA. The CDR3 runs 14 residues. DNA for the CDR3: TGTGCCAGCAGCTTAGTGCAGGGCACCGGGGAGCTGTTTTTT. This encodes CASSLVQGTGELFF.

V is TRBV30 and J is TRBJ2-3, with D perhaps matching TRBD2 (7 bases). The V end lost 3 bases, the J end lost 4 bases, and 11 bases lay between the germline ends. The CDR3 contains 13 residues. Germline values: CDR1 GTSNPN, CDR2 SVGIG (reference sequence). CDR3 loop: CAWRSGGADTQYF. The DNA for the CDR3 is TGTGCCTGGAGATCGGGGGGCGCAGATACGCAGTATTTT.

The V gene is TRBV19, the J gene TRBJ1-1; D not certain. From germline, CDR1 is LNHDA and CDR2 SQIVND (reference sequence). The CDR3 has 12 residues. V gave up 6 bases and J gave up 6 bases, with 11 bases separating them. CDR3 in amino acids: CASSPWDSEAFF. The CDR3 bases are TGTGCCAGTAGCCCTTGGGATTCTGAAGCTTTCTTT.

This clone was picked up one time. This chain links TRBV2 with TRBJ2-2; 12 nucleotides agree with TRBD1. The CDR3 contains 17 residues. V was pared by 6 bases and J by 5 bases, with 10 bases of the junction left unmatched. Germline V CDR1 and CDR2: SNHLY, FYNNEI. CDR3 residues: CASSVLGTGGLTGELFF. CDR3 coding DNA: TGTGCCAGCAGCGTACTTGGGACAGGGGGCTTGACCGGGGAGCTGTTTTTT.

CDR3 DNA: TGTGCCAGCAGCGGAGACATAGCTAGCTCTAGCACAGATACGCAGTATTTT. Encoded protein: CASSGDIASSSTDTQYF. This chain joins TRBV9 and TRBJ2-3; D might be TRBD2 (5 bases). Germline assignment: CDR1 SGDLS and CDR2 YYNGEE. The CDR3 runs 17 residues. V was cut by 3 bases and J by 0 bases, with 17 bases left in between.